This T cell receptor (beta chain) was retrieved from a study of PD-1 blockade in mismatch repair-deficient tumors. Study context: Enrolled about 2012-2016, patients had progressing, pretreated mismatch repair-deficient cancers of 12 types.

The germline gives CDR1 LNHDA, CDR2 SQIVND (reference sequence). The CDR3 is 20 amino acids. The junction had 10 bases not matched to a gene; V was cut back by 1 base and J by 3 bases. Some clones are missing from TCRdb's copy, which holds only in-frame ones; the method was immunoSEQ multiplex PCR. The repertoire consists of approximately 120,000 clones, with 85% to 90% occurring once and the leading ten covering about 13%. All patients were mismatch repair deficient, assessed by either PCR or immunohistochemistry. Three pembrolizumab responders had their TCRs sequenced. This clone showed up just once. Its cognate antigen is unknown. Study-wide results and limits: Tumor-resident clones, often undetectable pretreatment in blood, expanded then contracted after pembrolizumab.

The V gene is TRBV19, the J gene TRBJ2-3; 16 bases are a match to TRBD2. The TCR originated in an adult with mismatch repair-deficient cancer. Sequenced here: peripheral blood, sampled 44 weeks after starting pembrolizumab. CDR3 residues: CASSIGVPGLAGGRTDTQYF. In nucleotides, the CDR3 is TGTGCCAGTAGTATAGGGGTACCGGGACTAGCGGGAGGGCGAACAGATACGCAGTATTTT.